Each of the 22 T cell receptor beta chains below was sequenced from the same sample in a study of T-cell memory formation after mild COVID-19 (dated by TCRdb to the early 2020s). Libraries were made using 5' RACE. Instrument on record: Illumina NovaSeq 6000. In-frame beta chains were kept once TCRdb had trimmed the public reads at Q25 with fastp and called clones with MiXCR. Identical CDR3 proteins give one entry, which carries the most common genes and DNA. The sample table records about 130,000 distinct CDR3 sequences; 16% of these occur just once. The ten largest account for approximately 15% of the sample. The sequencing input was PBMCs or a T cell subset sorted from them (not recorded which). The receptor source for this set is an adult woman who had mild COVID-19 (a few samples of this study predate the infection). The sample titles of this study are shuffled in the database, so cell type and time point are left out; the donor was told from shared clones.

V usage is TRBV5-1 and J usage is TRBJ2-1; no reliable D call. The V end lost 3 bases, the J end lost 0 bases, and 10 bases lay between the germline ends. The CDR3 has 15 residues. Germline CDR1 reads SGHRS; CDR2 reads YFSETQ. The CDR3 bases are TGCGCCAGCAGCTCGGTGGGCGGCTCCTACAATGAGCAGTTCTTC. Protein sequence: CASSSVGGSYNEQFF.

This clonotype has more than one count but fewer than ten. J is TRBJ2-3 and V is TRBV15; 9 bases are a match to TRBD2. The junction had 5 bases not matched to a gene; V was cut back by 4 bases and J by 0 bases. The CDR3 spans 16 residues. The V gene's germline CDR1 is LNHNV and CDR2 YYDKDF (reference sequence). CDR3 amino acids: CATSKLAGPSTDTQYF. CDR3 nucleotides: TGTGCCACCAGCAAACTAGCGGGTCCTAGCACAGATACGCAGTATTTT.

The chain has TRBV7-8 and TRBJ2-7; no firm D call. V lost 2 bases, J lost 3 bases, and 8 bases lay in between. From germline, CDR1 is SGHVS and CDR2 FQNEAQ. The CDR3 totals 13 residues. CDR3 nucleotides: TGTGCCAGCAGCTTACCAGAGAGCTACGAGCAGTACTTC. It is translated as CASSLPESYEQYF.

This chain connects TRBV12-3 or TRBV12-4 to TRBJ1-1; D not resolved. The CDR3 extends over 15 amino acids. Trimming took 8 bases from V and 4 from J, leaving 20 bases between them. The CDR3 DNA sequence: TGTGCCAGCGGGAGGCCCATTGGGATGAGCACTGAAGCTTTCTTT. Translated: CASGRPIGMSTEAFF.

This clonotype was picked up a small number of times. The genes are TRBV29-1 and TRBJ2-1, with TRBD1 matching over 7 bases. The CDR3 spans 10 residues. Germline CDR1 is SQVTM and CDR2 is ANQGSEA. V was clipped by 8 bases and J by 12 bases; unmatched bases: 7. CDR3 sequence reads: CSSHWDRQFF. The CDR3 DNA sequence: TGCAGCTCTCACTGGGACAGGCAGTTCTTC.

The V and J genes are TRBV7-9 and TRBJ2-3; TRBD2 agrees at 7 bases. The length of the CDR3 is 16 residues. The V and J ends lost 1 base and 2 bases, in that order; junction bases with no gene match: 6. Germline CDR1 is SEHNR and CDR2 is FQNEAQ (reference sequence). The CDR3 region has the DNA TGTGCCAGCAGCTTAGGCGGGAGCCTTGTCACAGATACGCAGTATTTT. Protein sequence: CASSLGGSLVTDTQYF.

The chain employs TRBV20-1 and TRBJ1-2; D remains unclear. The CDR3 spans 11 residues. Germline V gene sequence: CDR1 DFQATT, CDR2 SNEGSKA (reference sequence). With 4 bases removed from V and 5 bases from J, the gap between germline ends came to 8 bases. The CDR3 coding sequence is TGCAGTGCTACCGATGGGTATGGCTACACCTTC. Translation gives CSATDGYGYTF.

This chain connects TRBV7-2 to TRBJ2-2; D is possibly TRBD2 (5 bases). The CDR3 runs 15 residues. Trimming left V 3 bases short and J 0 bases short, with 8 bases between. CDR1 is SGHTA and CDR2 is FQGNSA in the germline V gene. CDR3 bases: TGTGCCAGCAGCTTCTCCGGGGCGAACACCGGGGAGCTGTTTTTT. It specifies CASSFSGANTGELFF.

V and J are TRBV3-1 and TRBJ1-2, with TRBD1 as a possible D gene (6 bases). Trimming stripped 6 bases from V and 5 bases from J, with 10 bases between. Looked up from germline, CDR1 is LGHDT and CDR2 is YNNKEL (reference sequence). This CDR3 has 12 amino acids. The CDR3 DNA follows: TGTGCCAGCAGAAGCGGGACATATGGCTACACCTTC. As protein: CASRSGTYGYTF.

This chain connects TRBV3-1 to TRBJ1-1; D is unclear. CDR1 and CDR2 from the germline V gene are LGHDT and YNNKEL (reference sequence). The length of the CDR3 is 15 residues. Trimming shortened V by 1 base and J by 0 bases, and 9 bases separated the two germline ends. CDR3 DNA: TGTGCCAGCAGCCAAGTTGGAGCTTTGAACACTGAAGCTTTCTTT. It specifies CASSQVGALNTEAFF.

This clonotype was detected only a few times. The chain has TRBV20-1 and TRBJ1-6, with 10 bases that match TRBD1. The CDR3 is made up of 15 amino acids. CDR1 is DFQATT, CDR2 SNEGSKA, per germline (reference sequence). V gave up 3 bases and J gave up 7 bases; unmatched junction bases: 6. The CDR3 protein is CSASRQGARNSPLHF. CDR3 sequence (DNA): TGCAGTGCTAGCAGACAGGGGGCGAGGAATTCACCCCTCCACTTT.

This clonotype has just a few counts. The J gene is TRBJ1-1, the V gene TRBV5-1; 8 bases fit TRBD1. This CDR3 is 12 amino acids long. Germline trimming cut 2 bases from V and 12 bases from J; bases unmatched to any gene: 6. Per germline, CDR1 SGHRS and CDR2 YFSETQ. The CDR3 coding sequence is TGCGCCAGCAGCTTAGGACAGGGAGGAACTTTCTTT. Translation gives CASSLGQGGTFF.

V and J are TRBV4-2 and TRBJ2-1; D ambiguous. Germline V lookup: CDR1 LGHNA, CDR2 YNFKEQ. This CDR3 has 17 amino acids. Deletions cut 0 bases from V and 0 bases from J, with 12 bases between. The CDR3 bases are TGTGCCAGCAGCCAAGATTATGCGGCTGGCTCCTACAATGAGCAGTTCTTC. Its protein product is CASSQDYAAGSYNEQFF.

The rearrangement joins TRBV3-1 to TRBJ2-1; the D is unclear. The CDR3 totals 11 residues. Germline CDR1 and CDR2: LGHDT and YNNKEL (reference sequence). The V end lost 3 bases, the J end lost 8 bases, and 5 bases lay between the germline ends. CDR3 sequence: CASSQVDEQFF. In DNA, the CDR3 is TGTGCCAGCAGCCAGGTGGATGAGCAGTTCTTC.

The CDR3 loop reads CASSAPSWTQYF. Here the CDR3 DNA reads TGTGCCAGCAGTGCACCGTCTTGGACCCAGTACTTC. This chain joins TRBV2 and TRBJ2-5; no firm D call. Per germline, CDR1 SNHLY and CDR2 FYNNEI. This CDR3 contains 12 residues. The V end was cut by 4 bases, the J end by 7 bases, with 10 bases between.

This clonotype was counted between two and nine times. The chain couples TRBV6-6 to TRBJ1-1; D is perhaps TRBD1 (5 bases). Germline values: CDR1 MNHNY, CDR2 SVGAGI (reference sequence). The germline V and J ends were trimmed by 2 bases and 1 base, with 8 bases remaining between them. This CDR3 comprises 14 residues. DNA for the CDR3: TGTGCCAGCAGTTACGCCCAGGGGAACACTGAAGCTTTCTTT. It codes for CASSYAQGNTEAFF.

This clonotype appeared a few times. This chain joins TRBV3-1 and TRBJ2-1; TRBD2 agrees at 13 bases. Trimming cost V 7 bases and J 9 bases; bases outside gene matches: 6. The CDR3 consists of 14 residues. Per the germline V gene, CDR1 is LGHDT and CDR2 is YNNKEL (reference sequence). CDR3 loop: CASTPGLAGSEQFF. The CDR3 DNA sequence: TGTGCCAGCACCCCGGGACTAGCGGGGAGTGAGCAGTTCTTC.

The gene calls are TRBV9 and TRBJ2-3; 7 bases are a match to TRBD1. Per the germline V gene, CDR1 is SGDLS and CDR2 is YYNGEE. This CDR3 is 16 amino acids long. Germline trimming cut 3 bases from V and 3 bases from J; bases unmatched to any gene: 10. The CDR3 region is CASSAIQGWSTDTQYF. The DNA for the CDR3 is TGTGCCAGCAGCGCTATACAGGGGTGGAGTACAGATACGCAGTATTTT.

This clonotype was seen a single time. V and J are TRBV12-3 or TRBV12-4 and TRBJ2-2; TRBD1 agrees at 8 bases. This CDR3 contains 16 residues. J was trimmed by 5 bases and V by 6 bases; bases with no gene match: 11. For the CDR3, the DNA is TGTGCCAGCAGCCCGCCCAGGACAGGGCTTACCGGGGAGCTGTTTTTT. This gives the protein CASSPPRTGLTGELFF.

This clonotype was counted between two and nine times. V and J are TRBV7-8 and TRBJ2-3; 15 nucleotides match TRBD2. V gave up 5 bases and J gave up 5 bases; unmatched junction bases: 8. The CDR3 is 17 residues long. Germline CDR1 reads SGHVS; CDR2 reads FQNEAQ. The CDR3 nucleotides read TGTGCCAGCAGCACCGGACTAGCGGGAGGGGTATTAGATACGCAGTATTTT. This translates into CASSTGLAGGVLDTQYF.

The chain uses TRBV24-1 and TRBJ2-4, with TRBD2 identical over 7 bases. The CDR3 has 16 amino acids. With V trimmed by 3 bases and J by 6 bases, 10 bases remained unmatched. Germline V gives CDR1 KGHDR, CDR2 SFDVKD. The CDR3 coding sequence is TGTGCCACCAGTGATCCCGGACGGGGGGACGGAAACATTCAGTACTTC. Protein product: CATSDPGRGDGNIQYF.

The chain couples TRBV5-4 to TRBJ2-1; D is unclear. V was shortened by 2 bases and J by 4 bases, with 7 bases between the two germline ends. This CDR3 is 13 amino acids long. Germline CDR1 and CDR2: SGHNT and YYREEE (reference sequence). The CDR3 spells CASSFEQYNEQFF. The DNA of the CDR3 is TGTGCCAGCAGCTTTGAGCAGTACAATGAGCAGTTCTTC. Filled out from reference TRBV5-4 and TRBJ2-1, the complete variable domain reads ETGVTQSPTHLIKTRGQQVTLRCSSQSGHNTVSWYQQALGQGPQFIFQYYREEENGRGNFPPRFSGLQFPNYSSELNVNALELDDSALYLCASSFEQYNEQFFGPGTRLTVL.